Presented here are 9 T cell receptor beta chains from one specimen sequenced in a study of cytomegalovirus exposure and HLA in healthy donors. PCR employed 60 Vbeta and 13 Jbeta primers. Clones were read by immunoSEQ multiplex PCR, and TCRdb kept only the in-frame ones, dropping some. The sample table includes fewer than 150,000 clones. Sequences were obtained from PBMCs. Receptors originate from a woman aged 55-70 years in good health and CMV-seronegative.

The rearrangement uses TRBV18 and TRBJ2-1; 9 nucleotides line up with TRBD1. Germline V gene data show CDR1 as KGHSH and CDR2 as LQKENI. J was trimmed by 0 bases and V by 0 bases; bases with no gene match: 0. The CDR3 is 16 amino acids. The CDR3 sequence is CASSPPTGGSYNEQFF. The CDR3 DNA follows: TGTGCCAGCTCACCACCGACAGGGGGCTCCTACAATGAGCAGTTCTTC.

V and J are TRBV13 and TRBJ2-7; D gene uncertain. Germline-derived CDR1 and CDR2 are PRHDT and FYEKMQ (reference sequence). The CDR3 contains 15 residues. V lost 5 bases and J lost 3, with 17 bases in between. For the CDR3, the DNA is TGTGCCAGCAGCCCGCCCCCGTACGGCGGCTACGAGCAGTACTTC. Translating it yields CASSPPPYGGYEQYF.

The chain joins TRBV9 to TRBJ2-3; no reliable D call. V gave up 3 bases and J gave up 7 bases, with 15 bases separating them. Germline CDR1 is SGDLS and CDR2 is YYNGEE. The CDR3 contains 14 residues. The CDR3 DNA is TGTGCCAGCAGCGCAGATCTGGGCAGTAATACGCAGTATTTT. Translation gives CASSADLGSNTQYF.

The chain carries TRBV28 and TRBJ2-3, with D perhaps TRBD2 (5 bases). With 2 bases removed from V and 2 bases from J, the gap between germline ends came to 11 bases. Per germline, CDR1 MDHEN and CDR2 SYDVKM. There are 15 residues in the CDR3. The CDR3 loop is CASSLPLGNTDTQYF. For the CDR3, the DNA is TGTGCCAGCAGTTTACCTCTCGGGAACACAGATACGCAGTATTTT.

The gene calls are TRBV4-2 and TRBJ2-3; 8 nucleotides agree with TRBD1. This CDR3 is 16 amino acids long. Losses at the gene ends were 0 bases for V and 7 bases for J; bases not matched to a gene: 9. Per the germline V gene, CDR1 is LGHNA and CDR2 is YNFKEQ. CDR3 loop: CASSQEVDRVYYTQYF. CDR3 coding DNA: TGTGCCAGCAGCCAAGAAGTGGACAGGGTCTACTATACGCAGTATTTT.

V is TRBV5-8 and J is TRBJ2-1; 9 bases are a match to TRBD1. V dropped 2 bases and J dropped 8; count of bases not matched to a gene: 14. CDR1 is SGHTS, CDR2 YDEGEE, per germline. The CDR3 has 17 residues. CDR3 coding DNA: TGTGCCAGCAGCTTTGGGGACAGGGCAAACTCTGGGGATGAGCAGTTCTTC. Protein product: CASSFGDRANSGDEQFF. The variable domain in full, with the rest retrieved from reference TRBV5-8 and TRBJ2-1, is EAGVTQSPTHLIKTRGQQATLRCSPISGHTSVYWYQQALGLGLQFLLWYDEGEERNRGNFPPRFSGRQFPNYSSELNVNALELEDSALYLCASSFGDRANSGDEQFFGPGTRLTVL.

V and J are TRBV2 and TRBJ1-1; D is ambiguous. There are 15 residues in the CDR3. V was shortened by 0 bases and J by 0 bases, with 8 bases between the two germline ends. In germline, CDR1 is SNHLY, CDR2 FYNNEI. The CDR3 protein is CASSEARSLNTEAFF. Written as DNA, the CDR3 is TGTGCCAGCAGTGAAGCGCGGTCTCTGAACACTGAAGCTTTCTTT.

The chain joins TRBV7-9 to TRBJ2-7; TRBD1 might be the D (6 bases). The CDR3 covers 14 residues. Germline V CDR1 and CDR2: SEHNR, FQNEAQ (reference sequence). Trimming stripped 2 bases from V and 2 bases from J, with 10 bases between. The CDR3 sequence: CASSLRTETYEQYF. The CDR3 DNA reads TGTGCCAGCAGCTTAAGGACAGAAACCTACGAGCAGTACTTC.

The CDR3 loop is CAWRRDFGSYNEQFF. DNA of the CDR3: TGTGCCTGGAGGAGGGACTTCGGCTCCTACAATGAGCAGTTCTTC. This rearrangement joins TRBV30 to TRBJ2-1; D might be TRBD2 (6 bases). The CDR3 contains 15 residues. V dropped 3 bases and J dropped 0 bases, with 12 bases sitting between them. The germline CDR1 and CDR2 sequences are GTSNPN and SVGIG (reference sequence).